These T cell receptor beta chains were read from a single sample in a study of blood T cells in healthy people across ages. One entry per CDR3 protein, called by TCRdb with MiXCR from the 5' RACE reads. The sample holds fewer than 1 million distinct CDR3 sequences, approximately 44% seen once. The sequencing sample was made of blood. These receptors all come from a man in his fifties or sixties in good health. The CDR3 runs from the conserved cysteine through the conserved F or W. D genes are given only for firm matches. Rows may omit the clone size; those that give it use once, few, many or a size class.

D	size	V	J	DNA	CDR3
.	many	TRBV12-3/TRBV12-4	TRBJ2-1	TGTGCCAGCAGTCCGGCAGGATACAATGAGCAGTTCTTC	CASSPAGYNEQFF
.	few	TRBV7-9	TRBJ2-6	TGTGCCAGCAGCTACTCCAGGAGACTAAACTCTGGGGCCAACGTCCTGACTTTC	CASSYSRRLNSGANVLTF
TRBD2	.	TRBV9	TRBJ2-7	TGTGCCAGCAGCGTGGCTAGCGGGGGGGCCTACGAGCAGTACTTC	CASSVASGGAYEQYF
.	.	TRBV5-1	TRBJ1-1	TGCGCCAGCAGCTTGGGGGGCCAGCTGAACACTGAAGCTTTCTTT	CASSLGGQLNTEAFF
.	.	TRBV7-2	TRBJ2-7	TGTGCCAGCAGCCGTACCCCAACAAGGTTCTACGAGCAGTACTTC	CASSRTPTRFYEQYF
.	few	TRBV27	TRBJ2-7	TGTGCCAGCAGTCCATTTCCCCCTCCAGGGGAAGAGCAGTACTTC	CASSPFPPPGEEQYF
TRBD1	few	TRBV7-2	TRBJ1-4	TGTGCCAGCAGCCGCAACTCCGGGACAGCCAATGAAAAACTGTTTTTT	CASSRNSGTANEKLFF
.	few	TRBV28	TRBJ2-7	TGTGCCAGCAGTTCACCGGCGGGGGCTTTCTACGAGCAGTACTTC	CASSSPAGAFYEQYF
.	.	TRBV6-2/TRBV6-3	TRBJ2-1	TGTGCCAGCAGTATAACAGGACAGAGACCCTACAATGAGCAGTTCTTC	CASSITGQRPYNEQFF
.	.	TRBV6-5	TRBJ2-1	TGTGCCAGCAGTACAGAGTACAGGGTCTATAATGAGCAGTTCTTC	CASSTEYRVYNEQFF
.	.	TRBV11-3	TRBJ1-3	TGTGCCAGCAGCCGGACGAGGGCTGGAAACACCATATATTTT	CASSRTRAGNTIYF
.	.	TRBV24-1	TRBJ1-1	TGTGCCACCAGTGAAGCAGGGTTCACTGAAGCTTTCTTT	CATSEAGFTEAFF
.	few	TRBV4-3	TRBJ2-7	TGCGCCAGCAGCCAAGATTTCATGGCGTCGTTCATGCACGAGCAGTACTTC	CASSQDFMASFMHEQYF
TRBD2	.	TRBV28	TRBJ2-1	TGTGCCAGCAGTTCCATTCCCAGCGGGGGGGCTACCAATGAGCAGTTCTTC	CASSSIPSGGATNEQFF
.	.	TRBV14	TRBJ2-5	TGTGCCAGCAGCTATCGACTACCGGGACATGACGATGAGCAGTACTTC	CASSYRLPGHDDEQYF
TRBD1	.	TRBV7-2	TRBJ1-2	TGTGCCAGCAGCGTAGGCATCACACAGGGGGGCGGCTATGGCTACACCTTC	CASSVGITQGGGYGYTF
.	few	TRBV10-3	TRBJ2-3	TGTGCCATCAGTGAGTCGTCGACCACAGATACGCAGTATTTT	CAISESSTTDTQYF
.	.	TRBV5-1	TRBJ2-1	TGCGCCAGCAGCTGGGGGGGCGTGAACAATGAGCAGTTCTTC	CASSWGGVNNEQFF
.	.	TRBV20-1	TRBJ2-7	TGCAGTGCTACTAATCCCCTTAGCTCCTACGAGCAGTACTTC	CSATNPLSSYEQYF
.	many	TRBV12-3/TRBV12-4	TRBJ2-5	TGTGCCAGCAGTTTCTCCAGGGAGACCCAGTACTTC	CASSFSRETQYF
.	.	TRBV7-3	TRBJ1-1	TGTGCCAGCAGCTATCCTGGGTCTGAAGCTTTCTTT	CASSYPGSEAFF
TRBD1	few	TRBV7-9	TRBJ2-1	TGTGCCAGCAGCCCTGGGTTGGGGACAGGGGCGACGGATGAGCAGTTCTTC	CASSPGLGTGATDEQFF
.	few	TRBV20-1	TRBJ1-1	TGCAGTGCTAGGCCCAGGGAATCCGTCACTGAAGCTTTCTTT	CSARPRESVTEAFF
.	once	TRBV6-6	TRBJ1-5	TGTGCCAGCAGTTGGGCAGGGGCAAATAGCAATCAGCCCCAGCATTTT	CASSWAGANSNQPQHF
.	.	TRBV11-3	TRBJ1-6	TGTGCCAGCAGGAACGACTACGGGCATTCACCCCCCCACTTT	CASRNDYGHSPPHF
TRBD2	few	TRBV28	TRBJ2-1	TGTGCCAGCAGTTTGAGCGGGGGGCGGTACAATGAGCAGTTCTTC	CASSLSGGRYNEQFF
.	.	TRBV6-2/TRBV6-3	TRBJ2-7	TGTGCCAGCAGGAAATCCCCCACACTCTACGAGCAGTACTTC	CASRKSPTLYEQYF
.	few	TRBV29-1	TRBJ1-2	TGCAGCGTTGAAGACCCAGGGAATAAAAACTATGGCTACACCTTC	CSVEDPGNKNYGYTF
.	.	TRBV20-1	TRBJ1-1	TGCAGTGCTAGATCTGGACACGGTAACACTGAAGCTTTCTTT	CSARSGHGNTEAFF
TRBD2	.	TRBV6-1	TRBJ2-7	TGTGCCAGCAGTGAAAGGCGACTAGCTGTCTACGAGCAGTACTTC	CASSERRLAVYEQYF
.	.	TRBV7-9	TRBJ2-7	TGTGCCAGCAGCTTAGGGAGTGGCGAGCAGTACTTC	CASSLGSGEQYF
TRBD1	.	TRBV12-3/TRBV12-4	TRBJ2-7	TGTGCCAGCAGATCCGGGACAGGGGGAAACTACGAGCAGTACTTC	CASRSGTGGNYEQYF
.	.	TRBV5-6	TRBJ2-2	TGTGCCAGCAGCATAGATATTAACACCGGGGAGCTGTTTTTT	CASSIDINTGELFF
TRBD1	once	TRBV4-3	TRBJ2-7	TGCGCCAGCAGCTACCGGGACAGGGGACTCGACGAGCAGTACTTC	CASSYRDRGLDEQYF
TRBD1	once	TRBV30	TRBJ1-4	TGTGCCTGGAGTGCGGACAGGGAAAATAATGAAAAACTGTTTTTT	CAWSADRENNEKLFF
TRBD2	.	TRBV3-1	TRBJ2-1	TGTGCCAGCAGCCAGTTAAGCGGGGGGTCTTACAATGAGCAGTTCTTC	CASSQLSGGSYNEQFF
.	many	TRBV29-1	TRBJ2-7	TGCAGCGTTGCTGTGAACAGTGACTACGAGCAGTACTTC	CSVAVNSDYEQYF
.	.	TRBV15	TRBJ2-6	TGTGCCACCAGCAGAGCCCCAGGAAGGTCAGGGGCCAACGTCCTGACTTTC	CATSRAPGRSGANVLTF
TRBD2	few	TRBV20-1	TRBJ2-3	TGCAGTCCTAGCGGAGCAGATACGCAGTATTTT	CSPSGADTQYF